This T cell receptor beta chain is from a study of regulatory T cells in long-lasting Graves disease. Time point defined: newly diagnosed GD, antithyroid drugs for less than 3 months. Preparation of the TCR library used RNA extracted from PBMCs. Study-level results: Persistent Graves' patients showed less TCR diversity than newly diagnosed patients showed.

This clonotype came up a few times. Its antigen is currently unknown. In building TCR beta libraries, iRepertoire HTBI primers were used together with Arm-PCR of CDR3 regions. From the multiplex PCR reads, TCRdb called clonotypes with MiXCR, one entry per CDR3 protein. The sample carries about 500,000 distinct CDR3 sequences, under 20% recorded once. The CDR3 covers 14 residues. Between the trimmed V and J ends, which lost 0 bases and 10 bases, there was a span of 13 bases. CDR1 is SGHDN, CDR2 FVKESK, per germline. The same data also went into a second study, on T cells in Graves' hyperthyroidism and ophthalmopathy. That work adds: Patients were excluded for uncontrolled infection, other autoimmune disease, pregnancy or lactation. A first-round RT-PCR of the TCR CDR3 used the HTBI primer set.

This sample comprised peripheral blood mononuclear cells (PBMCs), obtained at new diagnosis, from a patient treated with antithyroid drugs. The receptor was derived from a man between 35 and 55 years old with Graves disease. The V call is TRBV14, the J call TRBJ2-1, with D hard to call. CDR3 sequence: CASSQDFDQREQFF. The CDR3 nucleotides read TGTGCCAGCAGCCAAGACTTTGACCAGAGGGAGCAGTTCTTC.